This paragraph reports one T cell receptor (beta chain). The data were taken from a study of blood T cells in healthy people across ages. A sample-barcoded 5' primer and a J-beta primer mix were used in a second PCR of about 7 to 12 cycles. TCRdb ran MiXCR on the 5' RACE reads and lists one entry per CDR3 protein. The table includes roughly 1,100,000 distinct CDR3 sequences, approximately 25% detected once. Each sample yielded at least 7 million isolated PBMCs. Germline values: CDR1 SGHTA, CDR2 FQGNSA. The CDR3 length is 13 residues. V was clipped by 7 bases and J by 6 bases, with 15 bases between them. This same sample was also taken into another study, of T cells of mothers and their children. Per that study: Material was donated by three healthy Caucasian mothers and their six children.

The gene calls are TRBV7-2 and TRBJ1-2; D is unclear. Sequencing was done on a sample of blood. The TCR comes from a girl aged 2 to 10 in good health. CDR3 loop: CASTPGPWNGYTF. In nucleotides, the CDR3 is TGTGCCAGCACTCCGGGTCCATGGAATGGCTACACCTTC.